This paragraph covers one T cell receptor beta chain sequence. The antigen is undetermined. The CDR3 is 14 residues long. V lost 6 bases and J lost 3; bases outside the gene matches: 1. Molecular-barcoded quantitative 5'-RACE produced these TCR beta libraries. TCRdb ran MiXCR on the 5' RACE reads and lists one entry per CDR3 protein. The sample contains 200,000 to 250,000 distinct CDR3 sequences, 8% to 11% of which appear only once. This record comes from a study of CD8 T cells in ankylosing spondylitis. General observations from the study: Certain motif variants had earlier appeared in reactive arthritis synovial fluid and blood. Disease-associated clonotypes exhibited CD8+ identity and were relatively infrequent in peripheral blood.

This sequence joins TRBV12-3 or TRBV12-4 and TRBJ2-1, with 11 bases lining up with TRBD2. This receptor was identified in a male donor with ankylosing spondylitis or in good health (not recorded which). Sequenced input: blood, either unsorted or a sorted T cell fraction (not recorded which). The CDR3 sequence is CASSGLAGYNEQFF. The DNA for the CDR3 is TGTGCCAGCAGCGGACTAGCGGGCTACAATGAGCAGTTCTTC.